This TCR beta chain is drawn from a study of blood T cell repertoires in COVID-19. At the level of the study: Acute and convalescent COVID-19 specimens originated in the United States, Italy and Spain. PBMCs, B-cell-depleted T cells, or T cells provided the cDNA or gDNA that made up the material.

This CDR3 spans 15 amino acids. Trimming shortened V by 3 bases and J by 1 base, and 12 bases separated the two germline ends. Germline CDR1 KGHSH, CDR2 LQKENI. In the study's own analysis: Scientists estimated how many nucleated cells there were by amplifying reference gene primers. Only in-frame clones appear in the TCRdb table, and some are missing; sequencing was by immunoSEQ multiplex PCR. The D gene and trimming were derived from the DNA, and the V and J assignments and clone size from that table. The table records 85,000 to 130,000 clones, roughly nine tenths of them present only once. The material sequenced was peripheral blood. The receptor was derived from a man aged 60-69 years with acute or convalescent COVID-19. The chain employs TRBV18 and TRBJ2-5; D not certain. For the CDR3, the DNA is TGTGCCAGCTCACCCGGCGGCCACCTCCAAGAGACCCAGTACTTC. This sequence encodes CASSPGGHLQETQYF.